These 8 T cell receptor beta chains originate from one sample sequenced in a study of T cell clonotyping in hematopoietic cell transplantation. TCRdb keeps only in-frame clones here, not all; method: immunoSEQ multiplex PCR. The sample has roughly 6,100 clones; about 30% are singletons. The input for sequencing was peripheral blood mononuclear cells, taken 30 days after allogeneic stem cell transplant. These receptors originate from a female patient aged 50-59 years who had an allogeneic stem cell transplant from an unrelated donor, so the T cells may come from the graft donor. Some clones in this sample may be carry-over from other donors' samples.

This clone was observed a handful of times. The rearrangement links TRBV2 to TRBJ1-2, with D uncertain. The CDR3 has 11 residues. CDR1 and CDR2 (germline): SNHLY, FYNNEI. Trimming took 8 bases from V and 2 from J, leaving 6 bases between them. CDR3 protein: CASELNYGYTF. In DNA, the CDR3 is TGTGCCAGCGAATTAAACTATGGCTACACCTTC.

This clone was seen only once. V usage is TRBV6-6 and J usage is TRBJ2-6; the match to TRBD1 covers 9 bases. The CDR3 is 16 amino acids. The junction had 9 bases not matched to a gene; V was cut back by 10 bases and J by 2 bases. Germline loops: CDR1 MNHNY, CDR2 SVGAGI (reference sequence). The CDR3 loop is CATTGQGFPGANVLTF. The CDR3 bases are TGTGCCACCACGGGACAGGGATTCCCTGGGGCCAACGTCCTGACTTTC.

This clone occurred once. The chain joins TRBV6-5 to TRBJ1-6, with 10 bases that match TRBD1. The CDR3 covers 15 residues. Germline V lookup: CDR1 MNHEY, CDR2 SVGAGI. With V trimmed by 0 bases and J by 10 bases, 3 bases remained unmatched. In nucleotides, the CDR3 is TGTGCCAGCAGTTACTCAGGACAGGGGGGCTCACCCCTCCACTTT. Translation: CASSYSGQGGSPLHF.

V gene TRBV30 combines with J gene TRBJ1-2; a possible D gene is TRBD1 (5 bases). In germline, CDR1 is GTSNPN, CDR2 SVGIG (reference sequence). CDR3 length equals 13 residues. V dropped 3 bases and J dropped 8 bases, with 16 bases sitting between them. CDR3 residues: CAWRYSGTTGYTF. CDR3 bases: TGTGCCTGGAGATACTCCGGGACGACAGGCTACACCTTC.

The V gene is TRBV30, the J gene TRBJ1-1, with 7 bases aligning to TRBD1. Trimming took 7 bases from V and 7 from J; bases not matched to a gene: 18. Germline lookup yields CDR1 GTSNPN and CDR2 SVGIG (reference sequence). The CDR3 runs 15 residues. The CDR3, as DNA: TGTGCCTATTCTGCCGCTCAGGGGGGGTTTAATGAAGCTTTCTTT. Its translation is CAYSAAQGGFNEAFF.

On this clone: One end of the junction is discordant with germline, which a read error may explain. The chain couples TRBV30 to TRBJ2-5, with D possibly being TRBD2 (5 bases). This CDR3 has 14 residues. Germline values: CDR1 GTSNPN, CDR2 SVGIG (reference sequence). CDR3 residues: CAWSGDYHQETQYF. The CDR3 bases are TGTGCCTGGAGTGGCGACTACCACCAGGAGACCCAGTACTTC.

The gene calls are TRBV6-5 and TRBJ2-2; D remains unclear. Trimming removed 6 bases at V and 6 bases at J, with 14 bases between. The CDR3 loop spans 14 amino acids. Germline V gene lookup returns CDR1 MNHEY and CDR2 SVGAGI. The CDR3 loop reads CASRRPEESGELFF. In nucleotides, the CDR3 is TGTGCCAGCAGACGACCAGAAGAGTCCGGGGAGCTGTTTTTT.

CDR3 region: CAATTRGPYNEQFF. CDR3 coding DNA: TGTGCCGCTACTACCAGGGGTCCTTACAATGAGCAGTTCTTC. V gene TRBV2 combines with J gene TRBJ2-1; weak D call: TRBD1 (6 bases). Germline CDR1 and CDR2: SNHLY and FYNNEI. Trimming shortened V by 11 bases and J by 4 bases, and 18 bases separated the two germline ends. The CDR3 covers 14 residues. The full variable domain, with the rest looked up from reference TRBV2 and TRBJ2-1, is EPEVTQTPSHQVTQMGQEVILRCVPISNHLYFYWYRQILGQKVEFLVSFYNNEISEKSEIFDDQFSVERPDGSNFTLKIRSTKLEDSAMYFCAATTRGPYNEQFFGPGTRLTVL.